A selection of T cell receptor beta chains follows, all from one sample in a study of T cells in Graves' hyperthyroidism and ophthalmopathy. TCRdb passed the multiplex PCR reads through MiXCR, listing each CDR3 protein once. The repertoire has hundreds of thousands of distinct CDR3 sequences, about a sixth of them found once; the top ten carry 3% to 4%. Sequences were obtained from blood. The receptors were sampled from a woman aged 30 to 39 with Graves' hyperthyroidism. Each CDR3 is given with its conserved first and last residue. Each record gives: CDR3 protein, CDR3 DNA, D gene, J gene, clone size, V gene. D genes are given only for firm matches. Clone size is stated in some rows and not others, as once, few, many or a class when expanded.

CDR3: CASTPRQGGYNEQFF; DNA: TGTGCCAGTACTCCCCGGCAGGGGGGTTACAATGAGCAGTTCTTC; D: -; J: TRBJ2-1; size: once; V: TRBV19
CDR3: CASSFPSGISYEQYF; DNA: TGTGCCAGCAGTTTCCCCAGCGGGATCTCCTACGAGCAGTACTTC; D: TRBD2; J: TRBJ2-7; size: many; V: TRBV28
CDR3: CASNGGAVGSHQPQHF; DNA: TGTGCCAGTAACGGGGGGGCGGTGGGATCGCATCAGCCCCAGCATTTT; D: -; J: TRBJ1-5; size: few; V: TRBV6-2/TRBV6-3
CDR3: CSAWGGTHNEQFF; DNA: TGCAGTGCCTGGGGCGGGACCCACAATGAGCAGTTCTTC; D: -; J: TRBJ2-1; size: few; V: TRBV20-1
CDR3: CASSPGSNKAFF; DNA: TGTGCCAGCAGCCCCGGTTCAAATAAAGCTTTCTTT; D: -; J: TRBJ1-1; size: few; V: TRBV5-6
CDR3: CSASPGGTGINQPQHF; DNA: TGCAGTGCTAGTCCGGGGGGGACAGGGATAAATCAGCCCCAGCATTTT; D: TRBD1; J: TRBJ1-5; size: -; V: TRBV20-1
CDR3: CASSLVGYANEKLFF; DNA: TGCGCCAGCAGCTTGGTGGGATATGCTAATGAAAAACTGTTTTTT; D: -; J: TRBJ1-4; size: -; V: TRBV5-1
CDR3: CATSRDSGTGAGYTF; DNA: TGTGCCACCAGCAGAGATTCAGGGACAGGGGCTGGCTACACCTTC; D: TRBD1; J: TRBJ1-2; size: -; V: TRBV15
CDR3: CASSSGVATYEQYF; DNA: TGTGCCAGCAGTTCAGGGGTGGCCACCTACGAGCAGTACTTC; D: -; J: TRBJ2-7; size: many; V: TRBV2
CDR3: CASSPRLYNEQFF; DNA: TGTGCCAGCAGCCCACGTCTGTACAATGAGCAGTTCTTC; D: -; J: TRBJ2-1; size: many; V: TRBV12-3/TRBV12-4
CDR3: CASSRVGDPVNYGYTF; DNA: TGTGCCAGCTCACGGGTTGGGGACCCCGTGAACTATGGCTACACCTTC; D: -; J: TRBJ1-2; size: -; V: TRBV18
CDR3: CASRPTDSSGNTIYF; DNA: TGTGCCAGCAGACCGACAGATTCGTCTGGAAACACCATATATTTT; D: -; J: TRBJ1-3; size: few; V: TRBV6-1
CDR3: CASYRGWGEAFF; DNA: TGTGCCAGCTACAGGGGATGGGGTGAAGCTTTCTTT; D: TRBD1; J: TRBJ1-1; size: many; V: TRBV6-1
CDR3: CASSTPRGEQYF; DNA: TGTGCCAGCAGTACACCACGGGGGGAGCAGTACTTC; D: -; J: TRBJ2-7; size: many; V: TRBV28
CDR3: CASSQYITSGSSTDTQYF; DNA: TGTGCCAGCAGCCAATACATCACTAGCGGGAGTAGCACAGATACGCAGTATTTT; D: TRBD2; J: TRBJ2-3; size: few; V: TRBV3-1
CDR3: CSARRPLLVNEQYF; DNA: TGCAGTGCCCGGAGGCCCCTCCTAGTGAACGAGCAGTACTTC; D: -; J: TRBJ2-7; size: many; V: TRBV20-1
CDR3: CASSVGLAGGAGELFF; DNA: TGTGCCAGCAGCGTCGGACTAGCGGGAGGGGCCGGGGAGCTGTTTTTT; D: TRBD2; J: TRBJ2-2; size: many; V: TRBV7-2
CDR3: CASSPIFLSNTGELFF; DNA: TGTGCCAGCAGTCCAATATTTCTATCTAACACCGGGGAGCTGTTTTTT; D: -; J: TRBJ2-2; size: -; V: TRBV12-3/TRBV12-4
CDR3: CATSRTGTGTDTQYF; DNA: TGTGCCACCAGCAGGACAGGGACTGGGACAGATACGCAGTATTTT; D: -; J: TRBJ2-3; size: -; V: TRBV15
CDR3: CASSKDRDYGYTF; DNA: TGCGCCAGCAGCAAGGACAGGGACTATGGCTACACCTTC; D: TRBD1; J: TRBJ1-2; size: many; V: TRBV5-1
CDR3: CASSVLGTDTQYF; DNA: TGTGCCAGCAGCGTACTTGGCACAGATACGCAGTATTTT; D: -; J: TRBJ2-3; size: -; V: TRBV9
CDR3: CASSLTLRNTEAFF; DNA: TGTGCCAGCAGCCTTACTCTACGAAACACTGAAGCTTTCTTT; D: -; J: TRBJ1-1; size: many; V: TRBV7-2
CDR3: CASSLVDDEQYF; DNA: TGTGCCAGCAGCTTAGTAGACGACGAGCAGTACTTC; D: -; J: TRBJ2-7; size: -; V: TRBV7-8
CDR3: CSVPRGVNYGYTF; DNA: TGCAGCGTCCCCAGGGGGGTCAACTATGGCTACACCTTC; D: TRBD1; J: TRBJ1-2; size: few; V: TRBV29-1
CDR3: CASSLAPIAGGPNNGDTDTQYF; DNA: TGTGCCAGCAGTTTAGCCCCGATAGCGGGAGGGCCGAATAATGGGGACACAGATACGCAGTATTTT; D: TRBD2; J: TRBJ2-3; size: -; V: TRBV12-3/TRBV12-4
CDR3: CASVLFESDEQYF; DNA: TGTGCCAGCGTCCTCTTCGAATCGGACGAGCAGTACTTC; D: -; J: TRBJ2-7; size: many; V: TRBV2
CDR3: CASTEAGDLTIDEQYF; DNA: TGTGCCAGCACGGAGGCGGGAGACCTCACGATCGACGAGCAGTACTTC; D: TRBD2; J: TRBJ2-7; size: many; V: TRBV2
CDR3: CASSLSAPGTGWQGVNEQFF; DNA: TGTGCCAGCAGTTTATCGGCCCCGGGGACAGGGTGGCAAGGAGTTAATGAGCAGTTCTTC; D: TRBD1; J: TRBJ2-1; size: many; V: TRBV28
CDR3: CASSLMAGTEAFF; DNA: TGTGCCAGCAGTTTAATGGCGGGAACTGAAGCTTTCTTT; D: -; J: TRBJ1-1; size: few; V: TRBV12-3/TRBV12-4
CDR3: CASSASGLAGVIDEQFF; DNA: TGTGCCAGCAGTGCATCAGGTCTAGCGGGAGTGATCGATGAGCAGTTCTTC; D: TRBD2; J: TRBJ2-1; size: many; V: TRBV2
CDR3: CASSQGTQMNTEAFF; DNA: TGCGCCAGCAGCCAAGGGACCCAGATGAACACTGAAGCTTTCTTT; D: -; J: TRBJ1-1; size: -; V: TRBV4-1
CDR3: CASRRTSGWYNEQFF; DNA: TGTGCCAGCAGACGGACTAGCGGGTGGTACAATGAGCAGTTCTTC; D: TRBD2; J: TRBJ2-1; size: few; V: TRBV7-2
CDR3: CASSEGSNSPLHF; DNA: TGTGCCAGCAGTGAGGGAAGTAATTCACCCCTCCACTTT; D: -; J: TRBJ1-6; size: many; V: TRBV2
CDR3: CASSLGQGPNLSGEQYF; DNA: TGTGCCAGCAGCTTAGGACAGGGCCCTAATCTATCGGGCGAGCAGTACTTC; D: TRBD1; J: TRBJ2-7; size: many; V: TRBV7-9
CDR3: CASSLVVAGPNEQFF; DNA: TGCGCCAGCAGCTTGGTAGTAGCGGGACCCAATGAGCAGTTCTTC; D: TRBD2; J: TRBJ2-1; size: -; V: TRBV5-1
CDR3: CASSYSPGQVEAFF; DNA: TGTGCCAGCAGTTACTCACCGGGACAGGTTGAAGCTTTCTTT; D: TRBD1; J: TRBJ1-1; size: many; V: TRBV6-1
CDR3: CSVENGRAADTQYF; DNA: TGCAGCGTTGAAAATGGGAGGGCCGCAGATACGCAGTATTTT; D: TRBD2; J: TRBJ2-3; size: many; V: TRBV29-1
CDR3: CASSLSSLPDEQYF; DNA: TGTGCCAGCAGCTTATCCAGCCTGCCTGACGAGCAGTACTTC; D: -; J: TRBJ2-7; size: many; V: TRBV11-2
CDR3: CASSYPQGGGYEQYF; DNA: TGTGCCAGCAGCTACCCCCAGGGGGGGGGCTACGAGCAGTACTTC; D: -; J: TRBJ2-7; size: many; V: TRBV11-2